Below are 17 T cell receptor beta chains sequenced from a single sample in a study of early T cells in non-severe SARS-CoV-2 infection. MiXCR, run by TCRdb on the 5' RACE reads, gives a single entry per CDR3 protein. The repertoire has tens of thousands of distinct CDR3 sequences, approximately 6.1% of them found once; the top ten carry approximately 13%. The sample was whole blood. The receptors originated from an adult who was a healthcare worker with PCR-confirmed SARS-CoV-2 infection or an uninfected control (not recorded which).

The sample holds many counts of this clonotype. This chain uses TRBV20-1 with TRBJ2-5; D might be TRBD1 (6 bases). Trimming shortened V by 6 bases and J by 5 bases, and 16 bases separated the two germline ends. Germline V gene sequence: CDR1 DFQATT, CDR2 SNEGSKA (reference sequence). The CDR3 spans 13 residues. The CDR3 spells CSAAGAGLETQYF. The DNA of the CDR3 is TGCAGTGCCGCAGGGGCTGGGCTGGAGACCCAGTACTTC.

This clonotype was detected only a few times. The chain uses TRBV6-5 and TRBJ2-2; no definite D call. V gave up 10 bases and J gave up 0 bases, with 12 bases separating them. There are 14 residues in the CDR3. The germline gives CDR1 MNHEY, CDR2 SVGAGI. CDR3 residues: CAISRYTNTGELFF. CDR3 in DNA: TGTGCCATCTCAAGATACACGAACACCGGGGAGCTGTTTTTT.

Many counts were recorded for this clonotype. This chain connects TRBV7-6 to TRBJ1-1; no clear D. Trimming removed 4 bases at V and 4 bases at J, with 10 bases between. Per germline, CDR1 SGHVS and CDR2 FNYEAQ. This CDR3 has 13 amino acids. In DNA, the CDR3 is TGTGCCAGCAGCTCCGGTAGAGGCACTGAAGCTTTCTTT. Translating it yields CASSSGRGTEAFF.

There are a few counts of this clonotype. The junction differs from germline at one of its ends, possibly a read error. The V and J genes are TRBV7-7 and TRBJ2-3; D remains unclear. The CDR3 is 13 amino acids. Germline V gene lookup returns CDR1 SSHAT and CDR2 FNYEAQ (reference sequence). CDR3 sequence (DNA): TGTGCTAGCAGCTTAGGTGGCTGGGATACGCAGTATTTT. Translation: CASSLGGWDTQYF. Combining the CDR3 with reference TRBV7-7 and TRBJ2-3 gives the whole variable domain GAGVSQSPRYKVTKRGQDVTLRCDPISSHATLYWYQQALGQGPEFLTYFNYEAQPDKSGLPSDRFSAERPEGSISTLTIQRTEQRDSAMYRCASSLGGWDTQYFGPGTRLTVL.

This clonotype has only a few counts. This sequence joins TRBV6-4 and TRBJ2-1, with 12 nucleotides matching TRBD2. From germline, CDR1 is MRHNA and CDR2 SNTAGT. The CDR3 length is 15 residues. The V gene end was trimmed by 2 bases and the J gene end by 4 bases; junction bases not matched to a gene: 0. CDR3 coding DNA: TGTGCCAGCAGTGACACTAGCGGGGGGTACAATGAGCAGTTCTTC. The encoded protein is CASSDTSGGYNEQFF.

This clonotype has ten or more counts. This chain joins TRBV6-6 and TRBJ2-3; 7 bases agree with TRBD1. CDR1 is MNHNY, CDR2 SVGAGI, per germline (reference sequence). Unmatched junction bases numbered 3, after V lost 6 bases and J lost 0 bases. The CDR3 contains 14 residues. The CDR3 is CASRRDRSTDTQYF. CDR3 DNA sequence: TGTGCCAGCAGGAGGGACAGAAGCACAGATACGCAGTATTTT.

The sample holds a few counts of this clonotype. The chain has TRBV10-2 and TRBJ2-1; 11 bases match TRBD2. Germline lookup yields CDR1 WSHSY and CDR2 SAAADI. V gave up 4 bases and J gave up 5 bases; unmatched junction bases: 4. The CDR3 spans 15 residues. The CDR3 DNA sequence: TGCGCCAGCAGTGTAGGGACTAGCGGCCACAATGAGCAGTTCTTC. This translates into CASSVGTSGHNEQFF.

In its sample, this clonotype was seen many times. DNA of the CDR3: TGTGCCAGCAGCTGGGGACAGGGTTCGGACACCGGGGAGCTGTTTTTT. Amino acid sequence: CASSWGQGSDTGELFF. The genes are TRBV5-6 and TRBJ2-2; 9 nucleotides match TRBD1. The length of the CDR3 is 16 residues. Germline V gives CDR1 SGHDT, CDR2 YYEEEE. The junction had 6 bases not matched to a gene; V was cut back by 3 bases and J by 3 bases.

The CDR3, as DNA: TGCAGCGTTGATTGGGGCTCAGGCACCGGGGAGCTGTTTTTT. It specifies CSVDWGSGTGELFF. V usage is TRBV29-1 and J usage is TRBJ2-2; perhaps TRBD1 as D (5 bases). Germline V lookup: CDR1 SQVTM, CDR2 ANQGSEA. V gave up 3 bases and J gave up 4 bases, with 12 bases separating them. This CDR3 is built from 14 residues.

This clonotype was picked up many times. The CDR3 here is CASSAGQDYGYTF. In DNA, the CDR3 is TGTGCCAGCAGCGCAGGACAAGACTATGGCTACACCTTC. The rearrangement joins TRBV9 to TRBJ1-2, with TRBD1 as a possible D gene (5 bases). V lost 3 bases, J lost 3 bases, and 9 bases lay in between. CDR1 is SGDLS and CDR2 is YYNGEE in the germline V gene. This CDR3 has 13 amino acids.

This clonotype was detected a few times. The chain recombines TRBV4-1 with TRBJ2-2; D unresolved. Trimming took off 1 base at V and 7 bases at J, with 13 bases between the two ends. Germline CDR1 reads MGHRA; CDR2 reads YSYEKL. CDR3 length equals 15 residues. CDR3 region: CASSQVTSAIGELFF. In nucleotides, the CDR3 is TGCGCCAGCAGCCAAGTTACCAGTGCGATCGGGGAGCTGTTTTTT.

Many counts were recorded for this clonotype. The chain is built from TRBV6-2 or TRBV6-3 and TRBJ2-5; TRBD2 aligns across 10 bases. This CDR3 is built from 19 residues. Germline lookup yields CDR1 MNHEY and CDR2 SVGEGT. With 6 bases clipped from V and 5 bases from J, the junction kept 21 bases outside the gene matches. The CDR3: CASRTPLIGLADLDETQYF. The CDR3 region has the DNA TGTGCCAGCAGAACTCCACTCATAGGACTAGCGGATCTAGATGAGACCCAGTACTTC.

This clonotype has just a few counts. This chain's CDR3 is CASSYSSGAHEQYF. DNA for the CDR3: TGTGCCAGCAGTTACTCGTCAGGAGCCCACGAGCAGTACTTC. This chain joins TRBV6-2 or TRBV6-3 and TRBJ2-7; D uncertain. Trimming took off 0 bases at V and 5 bases at J, with 11 bases between the two ends. Germline V CDR1 and CDR2: MNHEY, SVGEGT. The CDR3 runs to 14 residues.

In its sample, this clonotype was seen many times. V and J are TRBV4-1 and TRBJ2-3; TRBD2 matches at 9 bases. Germline V lookup: CDR1 MGHRA, CDR2 YSYEKL. The ends lost 0 bases at V and 4 bases at J; junction bases unmatched: 5. This CDR3 has 16 residues. This CDR3 reads CASSQDWSGGPDTQYF. In DNA form, the CDR3 reads TGCGCCAGCAGCCAAGATTGGAGCGGGGGGCCAGATACGCAGTATTTT.

This clonotype was recorded at least ten times. The V call is TRBV9, the J call TRBJ2-7, with D perhaps TRBD2 (6 bases). There are 15 residues in the CDR3. Germline loops: CDR1 SGDLS, CDR2 YYNGEE. The V and J ends lost 0 bases and 5 bases respectively, with 15 bases between them. CDR3 nucleotide sequence: TGTGCCAGCAGCGTAGCGACGGGGGAGTGGGACGAGCAGTACTTC. It specifies CASSVATGEWDEQYF.

This clonotype was detected only a few times. The CDR3 region is CASSSTARTGQGYYEQYF. Written as DNA, the CDR3 is TGTGCCAGCAGCTCCACCGCACGGACAGGTCAGGGGTACTACGAGCAGTACTTC. The chain joins TRBV14 to TRBJ2-7; 7 bases line up with TRBD1. The CDR3 loop spans 18 amino acids. Per the germline V gene, CDR1 is SGHDN and CDR2 is FVKESK. The J segment lost 3 bases and the V segment lost 5 bases, leaving 19 bases of the junction unmatched.

A few counts support this clonotype. The rearrangement joins TRBV20-1 to TRBJ1-5; TRBD1 agrees at 8 bases. Looked up from germline, CDR1 is DFQATT and CDR2 is SNEGSKA (reference sequence). This CDR3 region has 14 residues. J lost 0 bases, V lost 2 bases, and 0 bases had no gene match. CDR3 coding DNA: TGCAGTGCTAGACAGGGGGCTAGCAATCAGCCCCAGCATTTT. Translating gives CSARQGASNQPQHF.